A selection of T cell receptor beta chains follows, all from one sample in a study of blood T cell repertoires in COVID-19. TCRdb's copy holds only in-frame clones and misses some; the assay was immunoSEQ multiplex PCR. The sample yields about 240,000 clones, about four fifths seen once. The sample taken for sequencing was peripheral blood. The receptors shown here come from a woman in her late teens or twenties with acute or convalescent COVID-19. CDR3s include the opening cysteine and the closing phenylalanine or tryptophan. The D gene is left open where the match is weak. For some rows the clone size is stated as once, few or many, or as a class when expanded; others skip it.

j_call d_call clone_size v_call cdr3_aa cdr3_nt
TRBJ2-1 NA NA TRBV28 CASSLAREAFF TGTGCCAGCAGTTTGGCCAGGGAGGCGTTCTTC
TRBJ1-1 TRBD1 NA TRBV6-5 CASSLRQGRNTEAFF TGTGCCAGCAGTCTCCGACAGGGGAGGAACACTGAAGCTTTCTTT
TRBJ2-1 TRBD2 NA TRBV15 CATSRPTSGRFNSYNEQFF TGTGCCACCAGCAGACCGACTAGCGGGAGGTTCAACTCCTACAATGAGCAGTTCTTC
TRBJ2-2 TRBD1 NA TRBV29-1 CSFQDRGNTGELFF TGCAGCTTCCAAGACAGGGGTAACACCGGGGAGCTGTTTTTT
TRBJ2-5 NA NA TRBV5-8 CASSLEGEETQYF TGTGCCAGCAGCTTGGAGGGGGAAGAGACCCAGTACTTC
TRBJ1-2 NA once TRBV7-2 CASSLVPMGGRYGYTF TGTGCCAGCAGCTTAGTCCCAATGGGGGGTCGGTATGGCTACACCTTC
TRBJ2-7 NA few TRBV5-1 CASSLGLAPLYEQYF TGCGCCAGCAGCTTGGGGTTAGCGCCACTCTACGAGCAGTACTTC
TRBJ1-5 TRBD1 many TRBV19 CAAGTGDSNQPQHF TGTGCCGCTGGGACAGGGGATAGCAATCAGCCCCAGCATTTT
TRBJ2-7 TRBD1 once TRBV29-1 CSVEREDRGAEQYF TGCAGCGTTGAACGTGAGGACAGGGGCGCCGAGCAGTACTTC
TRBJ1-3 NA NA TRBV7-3 CASSLTGTSGNTIYF TGTGCCAGCAGCCTCACAGGGACCTCTGGAAACACCATATATTTT
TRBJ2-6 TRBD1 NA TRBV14 CASSQARAWDRGSGANVLTF TGTGCCAGCAGCCAAGCGAGGGCGTGGGACAGGGGCTCTGGGGCCAACGTCCTGACTTTC
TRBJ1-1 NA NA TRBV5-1 CASSLAGVGTEAFF TGCGCCAGCAGCTTAGCGGGGGTGGGCACTGAAGCTTTCTTT
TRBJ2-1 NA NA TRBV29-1 CSVEGAGRSYNEQFF TGCAGCGTTGAAGGGGCAGGGAGGTCCTACAATGAGCAGTTCTTC
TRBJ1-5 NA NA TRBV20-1 CSASLGAGNQPQHF TGCAGTGCTAGTCTGGGGGCGGGCAATCAGCCCCAGCATTTT
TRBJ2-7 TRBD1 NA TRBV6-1 CASSAGTGPGSVYEQYF TGTGCCAGCAGTGCGGGGACAGGGCCCGGTTCGGTTTACGAGCAGTACTTC
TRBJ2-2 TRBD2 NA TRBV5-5 CASSLDTSGINTGELFF TGTGCCAGCAGCTTGGATACTAGCGGGATCAATACCGGGGAGCTGTTTTTT
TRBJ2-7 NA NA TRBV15 CATESKGEQYF TGTGCCACCGAATCAAAGGGGGAGCAGTACTTC
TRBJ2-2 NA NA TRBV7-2 CASSLARRGPTGELFF TGTGCCAGCAGCTTAGCGCGGAGGGGCCCCACCGGGGAGCTGTTTTTT
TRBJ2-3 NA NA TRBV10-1 CASSDRGVDTQYF TGCGCCAGCAGTGACAGGGGGGTCGATACGCAGTATTTT
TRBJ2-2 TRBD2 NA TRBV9 CASSTAGRTGELFF TGTGCCAGCAGCACAGCGGGGAGGACCGGGGAGCTGTTTTTT
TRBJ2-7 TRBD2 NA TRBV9 CASSVDLGTNYEQYF TGTGCCAGCAGCGTAGACCTCGGGACTAACTACGAGCAGTACTTC
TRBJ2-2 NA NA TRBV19 CASSWYIGSGELFF TGTGCCAGCTCTTGGTACATCGGGTCCGGGGAGCTGTTTTTT
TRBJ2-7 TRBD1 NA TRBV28 CASWGQGHYEQYF TGTGCCAGCTGGGGACAGGGCCACTACGAGCAGTACTTC
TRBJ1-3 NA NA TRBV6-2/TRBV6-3 CASSSTGISGNTIYF TGTGCCAGCAGCTCGACGGGGATCTCTGGAAACACCATATATTTT
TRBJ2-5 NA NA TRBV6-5 CASSYRGSGQETQYF TGTGCCAGCAGTTATCGGGGTTCGGGCCAAGAGACCCAGTACTTC
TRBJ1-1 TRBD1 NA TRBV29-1 CSVESGQGRGAFF TGCAGCGTTGAGTCGGGACAGGGAAGGGGAGCTTTCTTT
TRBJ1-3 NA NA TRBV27 CASSLLAGNTIYF TGTGCCAGCAGTTTACTAGCTGGAAACACCATATATTTT
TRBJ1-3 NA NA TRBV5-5 CASSMDSSSGNTIYF TGTGCCAGCAGCATGGACAGTAGCTCTGGAAACACCATATATTTT
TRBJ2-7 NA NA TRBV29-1 CSVGQGIYEQYF TGCAGCGTTGGGCAGGGGATCTACGAGCAGTACTTC
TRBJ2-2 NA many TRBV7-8 CASSLGLRRGLTGELFF TGTGCCAGCAGCTTAGGGTTACGGAGGGGGCTCACCGGGGAGCTGTTTTTT
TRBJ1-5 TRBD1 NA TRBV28 CASSIKKGAGNQPQHF TGTGCCAGCAGTATCAAAAAGGGGGCCGGCAATCAGCCCCAGCATTTT
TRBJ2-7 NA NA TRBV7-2 CASSRDRDEQYF TGTGCCAGCAGCAGAGATAGAGACGAGCAGTACTTC
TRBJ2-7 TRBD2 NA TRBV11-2 CASTLGGDSYEQYF TGTGCCAGCACCCTGGGGGGGGATAGCTACGAGCAGTACTTC
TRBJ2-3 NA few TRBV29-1 CSVDPQVLDTQYF TGCAGCGTTGATCCCCAGGTCCTAGATACGCAGTATTTT
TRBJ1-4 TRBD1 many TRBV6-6 CASRGQGEKLFF TGTGCCAGCAGGGGACAGGGTGAAAAACTGTTTTTT
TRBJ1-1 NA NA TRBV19 CASSRGGGTEAFF TGTGCCAGTAGCCGGGGAGGTGGCACTGAAGCTTTCTTT
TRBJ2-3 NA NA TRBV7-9 CASSRVGTDTQYF TGTGCCAGCAGTCGGGTAGGCACAGATACGCAGTATTTT
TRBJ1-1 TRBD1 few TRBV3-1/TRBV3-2 CASSLRQGEAFF TGTGCCAGCAGCCTACGACAGGGTGAAGCTTTCTTT
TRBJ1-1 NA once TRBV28 CASSLYRVLLEGAFF TGTGCCAGCAGTCTGTACAGGGTCCTCCTAGAAGGAGCTTTCTTT
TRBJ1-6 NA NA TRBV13 CASSLGPRGSYNSPLHF TGTGCCAGCAGCTTAGGCCCCAGGGGCTCCTATAATTCACCCCTCCACTTT
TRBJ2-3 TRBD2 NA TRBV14 CASSQPPETLGLAGADTQYF TGTGCCAGCAGCCAACCCCCCGAGACCCTTGGACTAGCGGGAGCAGATACGCAGTATTTT
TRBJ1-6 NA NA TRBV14 CASSQDHAGPSPLHF TGTGCCAGCAGCCAAGATCACGCAGGGCCTTCACCCCTCCACTTT
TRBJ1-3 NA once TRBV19 CASRQSSGNTIYF TGTGCCAGTAGACAAAGCTCTGGAAACACCATATATTTT
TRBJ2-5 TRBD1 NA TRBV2 CASSTGDGGETQYF TGTGCCAGCAGTACAGGGGATGGAGGAGAGACCCAGTACTTC
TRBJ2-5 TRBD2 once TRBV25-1 CASSETRTSGQETQYF TGTGCCAGCAGTGAGACGAGGACTAGCGGACAAGAGACCCAGTACTTC
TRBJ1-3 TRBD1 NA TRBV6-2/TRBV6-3 CASSYARQGSDRSGNTIYF TGTGCCAGCAGTTATGCGCGACAGGGAAGTGATCGATCTGGAAACACCATATATTTT
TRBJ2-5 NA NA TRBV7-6 CASSPRSPGGETQYF TGTGCCAGCAGCCCCCGGTCGCCAGGGGGGGAGACCCAGTACTTC
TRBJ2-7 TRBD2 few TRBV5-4 CASSYRIASGTPYEQYF TGTGCCAGCAGCTATCGGATCGCTAGCGGGACACCCTACGAGCAGTACTTC
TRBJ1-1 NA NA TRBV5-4 CASSLSGREAFF TGTGCCAGCAGCTTGTCGGGGAGGGAAGCTTTCTTT
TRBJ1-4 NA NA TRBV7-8 CASSPNYSNEKLFF TGTGCCAGCAGCCCGAACTACTCTAATGAAAAACTGTTTTTT
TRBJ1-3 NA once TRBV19 CASSIKPRGIDLSSGNTIYF TGTGCCAGTAGTATAAAGCCCAGGGGAATCGATTTAAGCTCTGGAAACACCATATATTTT
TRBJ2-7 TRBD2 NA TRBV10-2 CASSEVQAGGFGEQYF TGCGCCAGCAGTGAGGTCCAAGCGGGAGGGTTCGGCGAGCAGTACTTC